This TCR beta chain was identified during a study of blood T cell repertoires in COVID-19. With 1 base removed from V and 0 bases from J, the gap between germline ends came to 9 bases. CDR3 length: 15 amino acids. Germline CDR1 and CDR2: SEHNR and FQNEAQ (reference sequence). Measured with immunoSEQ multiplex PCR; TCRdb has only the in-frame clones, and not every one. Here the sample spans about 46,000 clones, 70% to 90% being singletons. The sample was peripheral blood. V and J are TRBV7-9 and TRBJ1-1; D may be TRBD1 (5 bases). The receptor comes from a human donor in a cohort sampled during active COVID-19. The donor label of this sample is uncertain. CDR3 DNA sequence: TGTGCCAGCAGCTTAGGACAGAACATGAACACTGAAGCTTTCTTT. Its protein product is CASSLGQNMNTEAFF.